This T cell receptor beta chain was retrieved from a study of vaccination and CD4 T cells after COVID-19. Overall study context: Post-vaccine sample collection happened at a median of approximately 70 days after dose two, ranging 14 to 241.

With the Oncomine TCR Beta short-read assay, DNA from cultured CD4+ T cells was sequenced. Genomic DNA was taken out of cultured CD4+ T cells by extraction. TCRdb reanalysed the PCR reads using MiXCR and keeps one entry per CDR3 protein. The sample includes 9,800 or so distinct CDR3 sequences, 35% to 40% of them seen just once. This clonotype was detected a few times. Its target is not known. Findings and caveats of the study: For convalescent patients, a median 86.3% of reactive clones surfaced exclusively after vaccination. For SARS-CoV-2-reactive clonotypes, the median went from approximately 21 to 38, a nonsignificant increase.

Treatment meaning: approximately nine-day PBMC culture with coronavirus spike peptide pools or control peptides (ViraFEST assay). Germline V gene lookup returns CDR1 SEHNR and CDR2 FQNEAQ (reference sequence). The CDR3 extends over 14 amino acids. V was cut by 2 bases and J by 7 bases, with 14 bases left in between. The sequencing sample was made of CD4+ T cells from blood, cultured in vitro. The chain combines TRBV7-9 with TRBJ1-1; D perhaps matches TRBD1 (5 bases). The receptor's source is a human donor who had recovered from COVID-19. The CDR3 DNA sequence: TGTGCCAGCAGCTTAAGGGAAACGGGACTTGAAGCTTTCTTT. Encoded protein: CASSLRETGLEAFF.